A single sample gave rise to the 14 T cell receptor beta chains below, sequenced in a study of OX40 agonist ivuxolimab in advanced cancers. Some clones are missing from TCRdb's copy, which holds only in-frame ones; the method was immunoSEQ multiplex PCR. The sample has around 53,000 clones; 70% to 90% are singletons. Here the sequenced sample was CD4+ or CD8+ T cells sorted from blood, taken in a trial of the OX40 agonist ivuxolimab. Every receptor here comes from an adult with an advanced solid tumor such as melanoma, head and neck, liver or kidney cancer.

The gene calls are TRBV6-5 and TRBJ1-6, with 8 bases lining up with TRBD1. This CDR3 is built from 12 residues. Germline CDR1 reads MNHEY; CDR2 reads SVGAGI. CDR3 protein: CGTGQVNSPLHF. The CDR3 DNA sequence: TGTGGCACGGGACAGGTCAATTCACCCCTCCACTTT.

The rearrangement uses TRBV19 and TRBJ1-4, with TRBD1 matching 8 bases. The V segment lost 4 bases and the J segment 9 bases; nucleotides outside the gene matches: 10. CDR1 and CDR2 (germline): LNHDA, SQIVND (reference sequence). The CDR3 length is 15 residues. CDR3 region: CASSTSGQGTQKLFF. CDR3 DNA sequence: TGTGCCAGTAGTACATCAGGACAGGGAACTCAAAAACTGTTTTTT.

The chain links TRBV5-1 to TRBJ1-2, with D maybe TRBD1 (6 bases). CDR3 length equals 14 residues. Between the trimmed V and J ends, which lost 3 bases and 5 bases, there was a span of 14 bases. The germline CDR1 and CDR2 sequences are SGHRS and YFSETQ. Written as DNA, the CDR3 is TGCGCCAGCAGCTCAACAGGGTCCCGATATGGCTACACCTTC. It codes for CASSSTGSRYGYTF.

The DNA of the CDR3 is TGTGCCAGCTCTCAAACCGGGACAGTAGGCCAGCAGTACTTC. Its protein product is CASSQTGTVGQQYF. The genes are TRBV18 and TRBJ2-7; the match to TRBD1 covers 7 bases. There are 14 residues in the CDR3. Trimming at V came to 6 bases and at J to 8 bases, leaving 13 bases not matched to a gene. The germline V gene encodes CDR1 KGHSH and CDR2 LQKENI. Full variable domain (missing parts from reference TRBV18 and TRBJ2-7): NAGVMQNPRHLVRRRGQEARLRCSPMKGHSHVYWYRQLPEEGLKFMVYLQKENIIDESGMPKERFSAEFPKEGPSILRIQQVVRGDSAAYFCASSQTGTVGQQYFGPGTRLTVT.

The chain couples TRBV5-4 to TRBJ1-1, with a weak D call TRBD1 (6 bases). Germline V lookup: CDR1 SGHNT, CDR2 YYREEE (reference sequence). The CDR3 sequence is 17 residues long. Trimming shortened V by 4 bases and J by 4 bases, and 23 bases separated the two germline ends. CDR3 nucleotide sequence: TGTGCCAGCAGCCCACCGACAGGACCCAGGGGCCCCACTGAAGCTTTCTTT. It yields the protein CASSPPTGPRGPTEAFF.

The gene calls are TRBV5-1 and TRBJ1-1, with D perhaps matching TRBD1 (5 bases). Germline-derived CDR1 and CDR2 are SGHRS and YFSETQ. The CDR3 loop spans 12 amino acids. Trimming stripped 0 bases from V and 9 bases from J, with 9 bases between. This CDR3 reads CASSLEGEKAFF. DNA for the CDR3: TGCGCCAGCAGCTTGGAAGGGGAGAAAGCTTTCTTT.

This sequence joins TRBV7-2 and TRBJ1-4; possibly TRBD1 for D (5 bases). V lost 0 bases and J 4 bases, leaving 12 bases between the germline ends. CDR1 and CDR2 from the germline V gene are SGHTA and FQGNSA. The CDR3 runs 16 residues. The CDR3 DNA reads as TGTGCCAGCAGCTTAGCGCAAGACAGCTATAATGAAAAACTGTTTTTT. Protein sequence: CASSLAQDSYNEKLFF. Full variable domain (missing parts from reference TRBV7-2 and TRBJ1-4): GAGVSQSPSNKVTEKGKDVELRCDPISGHTALYWYRQSLGQGLEFLIYFQGNSAPDKSGLPSDRFSAERTGGSVSTLTIQRTQQEDSAVYLCASSLAQDSYNEKLFFGSGTQLSVL.

The chain links TRBV7-3 to TRBJ2-7; a weak D match, TRBD2 (5 bases). Trimming took 6 bases from V and 6 from J, leaving 9 bases between them. Germline values: CDR1 SGHTA, CDR2 FQGTGA. The CDR3 has 11 amino acids. Written as DNA, the CDR3 is TGTGCCAGCAGGCGAGAGGGCGAGCAGTACTTC. Protein: CASRREGEQYF.

This clone appeared a few times. Other DNA sequences in this sample translate to the same CDR3. The V and J genes are TRBV2 and TRBJ1-2; D remains unclear. The germline V and J ends were trimmed by 1 base and 3 bases, with 6 bases remaining between them. This CDR3 spans 13 amino acids. The germline V gene has CDR1 SNHLY and CDR2 FYNNEI. In DNA form, the CDR3 reads TGTGCCAGCAGTGAAGGGGAGGACTATGGCTACACCTTC. Translated: CASSEGEDYGYTF.

The rearrangement joins TRBV10-1 to TRBJ1-2; no clear D. Trimming stripped 4 bases from V and 13 bases from J, with 19 bases between. The CDR3 has 13 residues. CDR1 WNHNN and CDR2 SYGVQD come from the germline V gene (reference sequence). The CDR3: CASSGSSIGITTF. The CDR3 DNA reads TGCGCCAGCAGTGGCAGCTCCATAGGGATTACCACCTTC.

The chain combines TRBV27 with TRBJ2-3, with TRBD2 identical over 10 bases. The CDR3 totals 15 residues. Germline V gene sequence: CDR1 MNHEY, CDR2 SMNVEV (reference sequence). J was trimmed by 6 bases and V by 1 base; bases with no gene match: 4. CDR3 in amino acids: CASSLFTSGVDTQYF. The DNA for the CDR3 is TGTGCCAGCAGTTTATTTACTAGCGGGGTGGATACGCAGTATTTT.

This chain connects TRBV7-2 to TRBJ2-7; D is perhaps TRBD1 (6 bases). V was cut by 5 bases and J by 2 bases, with 22 bases left in between. CDR3 length equals 17 residues. In germline, CDR1 is SGHTA, CDR2 FQGNSA. DNA of the CDR3: TGTGCCAGCAGCCGAGGGACCGGGACATCGATACCCTACGAGCAGTACTTC. Amino acid sequence: CASSRGTGTSIPYEQYF.

The chain couples TRBV19 to TRBJ2-4, with 9 positions matching TRBD1. Per germline, CDR1 LNHDA and CDR2 SQIVND (reference sequence). The CDR3 is 16 residues long. V gave up 5 bases and J gave up 7 bases; unmatched junction bases: 12. In nucleotides, the CDR3 is TGTGCCAGTAGTTTACTAAAACGGGACAGGGATAACATTCAGTACTTC. It yields the protein CASSLLKRDRDNIQYF.

The chain joins TRBV6-1 to TRBJ1-2, with D unresolved. Germline V CDR1 and CDR2: MNHNS, SASEGT. The V gene lost 6 bases and the J gene lost 0 bases, with 11 bases spanning the gap. This CDR3 has 14 amino acids. Written as DNA, the CDR3 is TGTGCCAGCAGCTCAGGTTTTTCTAACTATGGCTACACCTTC. Residues: CASSSGFSNYGYTF.